This T cell receptor beta chain was profiled in a study of cytomegalovirus exposure and HLA in healthy donors. Germline V gene data show CDR1 as LGHNA and CDR2 as YSLEER. V was clipped by 0 bases and J by 3 bases; unmatched bases: 4. This CDR3 region has 15 residues. Researchers ran the PCR with 60 Vbeta and 13 Jbeta primers. The protocol was immunoSEQ multiplex PCR, while the TCRdb copy is restricted to in-frame clones and leaves out a portion. The sample holds around 90,000 clones; 64% are singletons and the top ten take roughly 2%. Specimen: PBMCs. This sequence joins TRBV4-3 and TRBJ2-7; the match to TRBD1 covers 8 bases. The clonotype was recovered from a human donor in good health. CDR3 nucleotides: TGCGCCAGCAGCCAAGAGGCAGGGGGCGTCTACGAGCAGTACTTC. It is translated as CASSQEAGGVYEQYF.